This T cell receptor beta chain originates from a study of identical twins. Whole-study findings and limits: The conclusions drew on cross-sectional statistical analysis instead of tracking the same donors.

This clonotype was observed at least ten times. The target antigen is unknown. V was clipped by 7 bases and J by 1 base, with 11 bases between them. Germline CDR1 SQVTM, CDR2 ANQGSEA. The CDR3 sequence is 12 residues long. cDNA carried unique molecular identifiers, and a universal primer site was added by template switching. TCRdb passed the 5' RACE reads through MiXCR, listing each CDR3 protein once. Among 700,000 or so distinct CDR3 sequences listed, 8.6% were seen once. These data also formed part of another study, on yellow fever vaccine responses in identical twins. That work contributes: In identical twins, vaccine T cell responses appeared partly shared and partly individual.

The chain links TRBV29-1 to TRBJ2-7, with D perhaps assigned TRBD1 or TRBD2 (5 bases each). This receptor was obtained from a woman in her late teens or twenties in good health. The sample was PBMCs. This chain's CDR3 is CSGGPDSYEQYF. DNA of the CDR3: TGCAGCGGGGGACCGGATTCCTACGAGCAGTACTTC.